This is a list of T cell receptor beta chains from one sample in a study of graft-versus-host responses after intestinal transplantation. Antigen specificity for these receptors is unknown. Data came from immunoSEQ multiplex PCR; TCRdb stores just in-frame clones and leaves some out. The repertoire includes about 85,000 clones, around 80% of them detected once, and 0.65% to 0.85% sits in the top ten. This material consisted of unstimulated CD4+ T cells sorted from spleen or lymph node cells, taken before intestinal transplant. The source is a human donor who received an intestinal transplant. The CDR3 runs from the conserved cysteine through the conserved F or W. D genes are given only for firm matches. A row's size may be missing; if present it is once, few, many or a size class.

CDR3 protein: CASSIRGLNTEAFF
CDR3 DNA: TGCGCCAGCTCCATCAGGGGGCTGAACACTGAAGCTTTCTTT
V gene: TRBV5-1
D gene: TRBD1
J gene: TRBJ1-1
clone size: once

CDR3 protein: CASSQIGAGPRTRWGEQYF
CDR3 DNA: TGTGCCAGCAGCCAAATTGGGGCGGGGCCTAGGACTAGGTGGGGCGAGCAGTACTTC
V gene: TRBV4-2
D gene: TRBD2
J gene: TRBJ2-7
clone size: -

CDR3 protein: CASTREYNEQYF
CDR3 DNA: TGTGCCAGCACTCGGGAGTACAACGAGCAGTACTTC
V gene: TRBV6-1
D gene: -
J gene: TRBJ2-7
clone size: -

CDR3 protein: CASGGDREMNTEAFF
CDR3 DNA: TGTGCCAGCGGGGGGGACAGGGAAATGAACACTGAAGCTTTCTTT
V gene: TRBV28
D gene: TRBD1
J gene: TRBJ1-1
clone size: -

CDR3 protein: CASSAGITEAFF
CDR3 DNA: TGTGCCAGTAGTGCAGGAATCACTGAAGCTTTCTTT
V gene: TRBV19
D gene: -
J gene: TRBJ1-1
clone size: -

CDR3 protein: CASSLTGGQETQYF
CDR3 DNA: TGCGCCAGCAGCTTGACAGGGGGCCAAGAGACCCAGTACTTC
V gene: TRBV5-1
D gene: TRBD1
J gene: TRBJ2-5
clone size: -

CDR3 protein: CASSLDRVTGANVLTF
CDR3 DNA: TGTGCCAGCTCACTAGACAGGGTAACTGGGGCCAACGTCCTGACTTTC
V gene: TRBV18
D gene: TRBD1
J gene: TRBJ2-6
clone size: once

CDR3 protein: CASSSRQAEAFF
CDR3 DNA: TGCGCCAGCAGCTCAAGACAGGCTGAAGCTTTCTTT
V gene: TRBV5-1
D gene: -
J gene: TRBJ1-1
clone size: -

CDR3 protein: CASSVDRTHSPLHF
CDR3 DNA: TGTGCCAGCAGCGTGGACAGGACGCATTCACCCCTCCACTTT
V gene: TRBV5-4
D gene: TRBD1
J gene: TRBJ1-6
clone size: -

CDR3 protein: CASSHQTGLERFF
CDR3 DNA: TGCGCCAGCAGCCACCAAACCGGACTGGAAAGGTTCTTC
V gene: TRBV4-1
D gene: -
J gene: TRBJ2-1
clone size: -

CDR3 protein: CASSPGGAMLADTQYF
CDR3 DNA: TGTGCCAGCAGCCCCGGGGGGGCGATGTTGGCCGATACGCAGTATTTT
V gene: TRBV11-3
D gene: TRBD2
J gene: TRBJ2-3
clone size: -

CDR3 protein: CASRGGRLSSGPSGANVLTF
CDR3 DNA: TGTGCCAGCAGGGGGGGACGGTTAAGTAGTGGCCCCTCTGGGGCCAACGTCCTGACTTTC
V gene: TRBV27
D gene: -
J gene: TRBJ2-6
clone size: -

CDR3 protein: CASSTGTGEGGYTF
CDR3 DNA: TGTGCCAGCAGCACCGGGACAGGGGAGGGTGGCTACACCTTC
V gene: TRBV7-9
D gene: TRBD1
J gene: TRBJ1-2
clone size: few

CDR3 protein: CASSQEDMAKNIQYF
CDR3 DNA: TGCGCCAGCAGCCAGGAGGATATGGCCAAAAACATTCAGTACTTC
V gene: TRBV4-1
D gene: -
J gene: TRBJ2-4
clone size: few

CDR3 protein: CASSVEGFSGNTIYF
CDR3 DNA: TGTGCCAGCAGCGTAGAGGGGTTCTCTGGAAACACCATATATTTT
V gene: TRBV9
D gene: -
J gene: TRBJ1-3
clone size: -

CDR3 protein: CASSPRHNEQFF
CDR3 DNA: TGTGCCAGCAGTCCGCGGCACAATGAGCAGTTCTTC
V gene: TRBV28
D gene: -
J gene: TRBJ2-1
clone size: few

CDR3 protein: CASSMLGGGQPQHF
CDR3 DNA: TGTGCCAGTAGTATGTTGGGAGGCGGTCAGCCCCAGCATTTT
V gene: TRBV19
D gene: -
J gene: TRBJ1-5
clone size: -

CDR3 protein: CASIAGGSGANVLTF
CDR3 DNA: TGTGCCAGCATAGCGGGGGGCTCTGGGGCCAACGTCCTGACTTTC
V gene: TRBV2
D gene: TRBD2
J gene: TRBJ2-6
clone size: -